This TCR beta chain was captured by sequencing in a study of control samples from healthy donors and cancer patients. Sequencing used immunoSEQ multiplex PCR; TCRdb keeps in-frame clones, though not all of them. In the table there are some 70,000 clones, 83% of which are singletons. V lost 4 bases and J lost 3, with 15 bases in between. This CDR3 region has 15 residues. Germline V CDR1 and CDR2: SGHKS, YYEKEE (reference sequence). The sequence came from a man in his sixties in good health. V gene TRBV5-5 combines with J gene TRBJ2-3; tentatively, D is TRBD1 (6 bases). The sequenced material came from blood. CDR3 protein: CASSNTGLQTDTQYF. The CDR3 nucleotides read TGTGCCAGCAGCAATACAGGGCTACAAACAGATACGCAGTATTTT.